A single sample gave rise to the 6 T cell receptor beta chains below, sequenced in a study of a mutant IDH1 vaccine in newly diagnosed glioma. Described time point: week 11, during vaccination. Mutant IDH1 20-mer peptide, at 300 ug, made up each vaccine dose, with topical imiquimod. These TCRs are of unknown antigen specificity. Method: immunoSEQ multiplex PCR; TCRdb's copy keeps in-frame clones and lacks some. Of 40,000 to 55,000 clones in the sample, 90% to 95% are singletons; the top ten hold 2% to 2.5%. The source was PBMCs, collected from a glioma patient whose treatment included an IDH1 peptide vaccine. These receptors were taken from a man aged 45-65 years with glioma.

V is TRBV6-1 and J is TRBJ1-1; D might be TRBD1 (5 bases). V lost 0 bases and J 1 base, leaving 15 bases between the germline ends. Germline CDR1 reads MNHNS; CDR2 reads SASEGT. The CDR3 runs 17 residues. CDR3 bases: TGTGCCAGCAGTGAAGCGCGGAAGGGGACGAGGAACACTGAAGCTTTCTTT. Residues: CASSEARKGTRNTEAFF.

This chain joins TRBV2 and TRBJ2-3; D is unresolved. With 8 bases removed from V and 4 bases from J, the gap between germline ends came to 7 bases. Germline V gene data show CDR1 as SNHLY and CDR2 as FYNNEI. This CDR3 is 11 amino acids long. CDR3 region: CASRWADTQYF. In nucleotides, the CDR3 is TGTGCCAGCCGGTGGGCAGATACGCAGTATTTT. Drawing the rest from reference TRBV2 and TRBJ2-3, the complete variable domain is EPEVTQTPSHQVTQMGQEVILRCVPISNHLYFYWYRQILGQKVEFLVSFYNNEISEKSEIFDDQFSVERPDGSNFTLKIRSTKLEDSAMYFCASRWADTQYFGPGTRLTVL.

This chain uses TRBV10-3 with TRBJ2-1, with TRBD2 matching 8 bases. The germline gives CDR1 ENHRY, CDR2 SYGVKD. V lost 10 bases to trimming and J lost 7 bases; unmatched junction nucleotides: 12. This CDR3 is 14 amino acids long. CDR3 DNA: TGTGCCAGCAGGGGAGCGGGAGATGGTAATGAGCAGTTCTTC. The encoded protein is CASRGAGDGNEQFF.

This chain links TRBV5-1 with TRBJ2-3; no clear D gene. CDR3 length equals 19 residues. CDR1 is SGHRS, CDR2 YFSETQ, per germline. V lost 2 bases and J 0 bases, leaving 22 bases between the germline ends. The CDR3 region has the DNA TGCGCCAGCAGCTTCCTCCAGGTACGCAGCTCCCTAAGCACAGATACGCAGTATTTT. Its protein product is CASSFLQVRSSLSTDTQYF.

CDR3 DNA sequence: TGTGCCAGCAGCTTATACACAGGGGGCCAAGAGACCCAGTACTTC. It specifies CASSLYTGGQETQYF. The rearrangement links TRBV7-3 to TRBJ2-5; 8 positions agree with TRBD1. Germline V gives CDR1 SGHTA, CDR2 FQGTGA. J lost 1 base, V lost 2 bases, and 3 bases had no gene match. The CDR3 has 15 amino acids.

V is TRBV9 and J is TRBJ2-5; possible D gene TRBD2, 5 bases. Germline CDR1 is SGDLS and CDR2 is YYNGEE. Trimming took off 0 bases at V and 1 base at J, with 7 bases between the two ends. The CDR3 covers 14 residues. Here the CDR3 reads CASSVAEGQETQYF. The CDR3 region has the DNA TGTGCCAGCAGCGTAGCTGAGGGCCAAGAGACCCAGTACTTC. The variable domain in full, with the rest retrieved from reference TRBV9 and TRBJ2-5, is DSGVTQTPKHLITATGQRVTLRCSPRSGDLSVYWYQQSLDQGLQFLIQYYNGEERAKGNILERFSAQQFPDLHSELNLSSLELGDSALYFCASSVAEGQETQYFGPGTRLLVL.